A single sample is the source of the 14 T cell receptor beta chains below, sequenced in a study of T cells after yellow fever vaccination. TCRdb re-called the 5' RACE reads through MiXCR, storing one row per CDR3 protein. Here the sample spans 50,000 or so distinct CDR3 sequences, about 6.6% being singletons. The specimen was CD8+ T cells not binding an NS4B(214-222) dextramer, sorted from PBMCs, collected about 41 days after the first yellow fever vaccination. The receptor set was obtained from a young man who received the YFV17D yellow fever vaccine.

There are a few counts of this clonotype. V gene TRBV5-4 combines with J gene TRBJ2-2, with 9 bases fitting TRBD2. V gave up 4 bases and J gave up 7 bases; unmatched junction bases: 8. The germline gives CDR1 SGHNT, CDR2 YYREEE (reference sequence). The CDR3 is 15 residues long. CDR3: CASSPERGDGGELFF. CDR3 bases: TGTGCCAGCAGCCCCGAGCGGGGGGATGGCGGGGAGCTGTTTTTT.

This clonotype was recorded a few times. The rearrangement uses TRBV5-6 and TRBJ2-7; 7 bases line up with TRBD1. The V and J ends lost 8 bases and 8 bases, in that order; junction bases with no gene match: 16. The length of the CDR3 is 14 residues. Per germline, CDR1 SGHDT and CDR2 YYEEEE. The chain's CDR3 is CARTFGQAQVKQYV. The CDR3 DNA sequence: TGTGCCAGGACGTTTGGACAGGCCCAGGTAAAGCAGTACGTC.

Only a few counts were recorded for this clonotype. The gene calls are TRBV24-1 and TRBJ2-5; D unclear. The CDR3 length is 13 residues. V was pared by 4 bases and J by 0 bases, with 5 bases between. From germline, CDR1 is KGHDR and CDR2 SFDVKD. DNA of the CDR3: TGTGCCACCAGTGAGGGGTACCAAGAGACCCAGTACTTC. Amino acids: CATSEGYQETQYF.

This clonotype was counted between two and nine times. The gene calls are TRBV27 and TRBJ1-2, with TRBD1 matching 7 bases. With V trimmed by 5 bases and J by 8 bases, 14 bases remained unmatched. Germline V CDR1 and CDR2: MNHEY, SMNVEV (reference sequence). CDR3 size: 15 residues. The CDR3 reads CASSPGTAFYGGYTF. The CDR3 nucleotides are TGTGCCAGCAGTCCGGGGACAGCTTTCTATGGAGGCTACACCTTC.

As regards this clonotype: Because the CDR3's place on the DNA is in doubt, the DNA is left out and the CDR3 is given as listed by TCRdb. The chain couples TRBV6-4 to TRBJ1-6; the table assigns TRBD1, which was not confirmed against the DNA. The CDR3 numbers 19 amino acids, ends counted. CDR1 and CDR2 (germline): MRHNA, SNTAGT. CDR3 region: CARCPGGQLSYFCNSPLHF.

This chain connects TRBV29-1 to TRBJ1-2; the D is unclear. V lost 6 bases to trimming and J lost 0 bases, with 17 bases between them. The CDR3 sequence is 15 residues long. Germline-derived CDR1 and CDR2 are SQVTM and ANQGSEA. The CDR3 sequence: CSVNGGEGANYGYTF. DNA of the CDR3: TGCAGCGTCAATGGCGGGGAGGGAGCTAACTATGGCTACACCTTC.

This sequence joins TRBV30 and TRBJ2-7; D unresolved. The ends were cut back, 0 bases at V and 3 bases at J, with 6 bases in the middle. The CDR3 runs 12 residues. CDR1 GTSNPN and CDR2 SVGIG come from the germline V gene (reference sequence). The CDR3 sequence is CAWSVASYEQYF. The CDR3 bases are TGTGCCTGGAGTGTTGCCAGCTACGAGCAGTACTTC. Variable domain in full (rest from reference TRBV30 and TRBJ2-7): SQTIHQWPATLVQPVGSPLSLECTVEGTSNPNLYWYRQAAGRGLQLLFYSVGIGQISSEVPQNLSASRPQDRQFILSSKKLLLSDSGFYLCAWSVASYEQYFGPGTRLTVT.

This sequence joins TRBV7-6 and TRBJ2-5; possibly TRBD1 or TRBD2 for D (6 bases each). The ends were cut back, 0 bases at V and 5 bases at J, with 13 bases in the middle. The CDR3 consists of 15 residues. From germline, CDR1 is SGHVS and CDR2 FNYEAQ. CDR3 DNA: TGTGCCAGCAGCTTAGCGTGGGGGGCCTATGAGACCCAGTACTTC. Protein product: CASSLAWGAYETQYF.

The table lists this clonotype with a few counts. V is TRBV5-4 and J is TRBJ1-1, with D unresolved. The CDR3 has 13 amino acids. Trimming stripped 0 bases from V and 7 bases from J, with 10 bases between. Germline CDR1 is SGHNT and CDR2 is YYREEE (reference sequence). CDR3 in amino acids: CASSLELVGEAFF. The CDR3 DNA is TGTGCCAGCAGCTTGGAGTTAGTGGGTGAAGCTTTCTTT.

V gene TRBV29-1 combines with J gene TRBJ2-7; 7 bases map to TRBD1. Germline CDR1 reads SQVTM; CDR2 reads ANQGSEA. V gave up 7 bases and J gave up 4 bases; unmatched junction bases: 16. CDR3 length: 15 amino acids. CDR3: CSAQGQDNSFYEQYF. The CDR3 coding sequence is TGCAGCGCTCAAGGACAGGATAATTCATTTTACGAGCAGTACTTC.

As concerns this clonotype: This clone may be a read error of a much larger clone one base away. The genes are TRBV4-3 and TRBJ1-1, with D possibly matching TRBD1 (5 bases). The CDR3 spans 18 residues. Germline V lookup: CDR1 LGHNA, CDR2 YSLEER. CDR3 nucleotide sequence: TGCGACAGCAGCCAAGAGAGCCGGGACTTAGGGATGATGACTGAAGCTTTCTTT. Residues: CDSSQESRDLGMMTEAFF.

This clonotype has a count of ten or more. The V gene is TRBV7-8, the J gene TRBJ2-3; D gene ambiguous. The V gene lost 3 bases and the J gene lost 4 bases, with 5 bases spanning the gap. This CDR3 contains 12 residues. Germline values: CDR1 SGHVS, CDR2 FQNEAQ. The CDR3 loop is CASSFSADTQYF. The CDR3 region has the DNA TGTGCCAGCAGCTTCTCGGCAGATACGCAGTATTTT.

This clonotype came up many times. The rearrangement joins TRBV6-1 to TRBJ2-1; the match to TRBD2 covers 7 bases. V lost 1 base and J lost 3; bases outside the gene matches: 3. CDR1 is MNHNS, CDR2 SASEGT, per germline. This CDR3 contains 15 residues. In DNA, the CDR3 is TGTGCCAGCAGTGAAGAAGGCGGGGGCTACAATGAGCAGTTCTTC. Residues: CASSEEGGGYNEQFF.

This clonotype showed up many times. This CDR3 reads CSVESSGGANTEAFF. CDR3 DNA sequence: TGCAGCGTTGAATCGTCAGGGGGAGCAAACACTGAAGCTTTCTTT. The chain joins TRBV29-1 to TRBJ1-1, with 7 bases identical to TRBD1. Looked up from germline, CDR1 is SQVTM and CDR2 is ANQGSEA. The CDR3 is made up of 15 amino acids. V was clipped by 2 bases and J by 2 bases; unmatched bases: 8.